The T cell receptor (beta chain) under discussion was sequenced for a study of blood T cell repertoires in COVID-19. Study background: T cells, B-cell-depleted T cells, or PBMCs supplied cDNA or gDNA.

The CDR3 length is 16 residues. Germline assignment: CDR1 SNHLY and CDR2 FYNNEI. The V gene lost 4 bases and the J gene lost 0 bases, with 13 bases spanning the gap. Participant reports of clinical history set cohort assignment. In the source study's methods: Estimates of nucleated cell counts were drawn from the amplification of reference gene primers. The repertoire was sequenced with immunoSEQ multiplex PCR; TCRdb's copy has only in-frame clones and lacks some. That table is the source of V, J and clone size, and D and trimming were worked out from the DNA. The sample shows 500,000 or so clones, approximately 86% of them seen only once.

The receptor's source is a woman aged 18-29 years who had recovered from COVID-19. The genes are TRBV2 and TRBJ1-3, with TRBD1 as a possible D gene (5 bases). The specimen sequenced was PBMCs or T cells enriched from blood (not recorded which). The CDR3 spells CASSARQLYSGNTIYF. The CDR3 coding sequence is TGTGCCAGCAGTGCCCGACAGCTTTACTCTGGAAACACCATATATTTT.